The rows below give T cell receptor beta chains drawn from one sample of a study of molecular identifiers for immune sequencing clone quantification. From the PCR reads, TCRdb called clonotypes with MiXCR, one entry per CDR3 protein. The sample yields more than 450,000 distinct CDR3 sequences, about 21% seen once. Specimen: naive CD8+ T cells from blood, with Jurkat cell RNA spiked in. These receptors were obtained from a human donor in good health. Some libraries in this study had Jurkat cell RNA spiked in. CDR3s include the opening cysteine and the closing phenylalanine or tryptophan. D genes are given only for firm matches. Size values are once, few and many counts, or a class for expanded clones, and some rows have none.

j_call	d_call	clone_size	v_call	cdr3_nt	cdr3_aa
TRBJ1-1	-	many	TRBV6-2/TRBV6-3	TGTGCCAGCACCTTCGGAGTATACACTGAAGCTTTCTTT	CASTFGVYTEAFF
TRBJ1-1	TRBD1	many	TRBV2	TGTGCCAGCAGTTACGGACAGGGGGATTGGACTGAAGCTTTCTTT	CASSYGQGDWTEAFF
TRBJ1-3	-	few	TRBV27	TGTGCCAGCAGTTTATCAGGGACTTCTGGAAACACCATATATTTT	CASSLSGTSGNTIYF
TRBJ1-2	-	-	TRBV14	TGTGCCAGCAGCCTTCGGACTACAGGGCCAACTAACTATGGCTACACCTTC	CASSLRTTGPTNYGYTF
TRBJ1-1	TRBD1	many	TRBV29-1	TGCAGCGTTGATAACAGGGGGCCCTTCATGAACACTGAAGCTTTCTTT	CSVDNRGPFMNTEAFF
TRBJ2-3	-	many	TRBV25-1	TGTGCCAGCAGTTACACCTCAGATACGCAGTATTTT	CASSYTSDTQYF
TRBJ2-7	TRBD2	many	TRBV20-1	TGCAGTGCTAGAGTGGGTTCGTCGGGAGGTACCTACGAGCAGTACTTC	CSARVGSSGGTYEQYF
TRBJ1-3	-	-	TRBV7-9	TGTGCCAGCAGCCAGGACACTGGAAACACCATATATTTT	CASSQDTGNTIYF
TRBJ2-7	-	once	TRBV20-1	TGCAGTGCAACCAGACTACACGGGCCCTACGAGCAGTACTTC	CSATRLHGPYEQYF
TRBJ2-3	TRBD2	many	TRBV12-3/TRBV12-4	TGTGCCAGCAGTAAGAGCGGGAGTCGGATAGATACGCAGTATTTT	CASSKSGSRIDTQYF
TRBJ1-4	-	many	TRBV12-3/TRBV12-4	TGTGCCAGCAGGGACACTTCAGATGAAAAACTGTTTTTT	CASRDTSDEKLFF
TRBJ2-1	TRBD2	few	TRBV5-8	TGTGCCAGCAGCCCCCCGTCTAGCGGGGTTTACAATGAGCAGTTCTTC	CASSPPSSGVYNEQFF
TRBJ2-5	-	many	TRBV28	TGTGCCAGCAGTTTTAGGGAACAGGGATACCAAGAGACCCAGTACTTC	CASSFREQGYQETQYF
TRBJ2-2	-	-	TRBV12-3/TRBV12-4	TGTGCCAGCAGTTACGCGGGACAAACGAACACCGGGGAGCTGTTTTTT	CASSYAGQTNTGELFF
TRBJ1-4	-	many	TRBV14	TGTGCCAGCAGCCAAGTTTGGGGTGGTGAAAAACTGTTTTTT	CASSQVWGGEKLFF
TRBJ1-2	-	many	TRBV27	TGTGCCAGCAGTTTTGCGGGCTCCTATGGCTACACCTTC	CASSFAGSYGYTF
TRBJ2-7	-	many	TRBV10-3	TGTGCCATCAGTGAGCCGGGTGGCCGCTACGAGCAGTACTTC	CAISEPGGRYEQYF